This T cell receptor beta chain was recorded in a study of blood T cell repertoires in COVID-19. TCRdb keeps only in-frame clones here, not all; method: immunoSEQ multiplex PCR. The table includes around 140,000 clones, nearly 80% detected once. The receptor was derived from a woman aged 45 to 65 who had recovered from COVID-19. Sequencing input: PBMCs or T cells enriched from blood (not recorded which).

The CDR3 protein is CASSIGQGGYGYTF. For the CDR3, the DNA is TGCGCCAGCAGCATCGGACAGGGAGGCTATGGCTACACCTTC. This chain connects TRBV5-1 to TRBJ1-2, with 8 bases aligning to TRBD1. Germline assignment: CDR1 SGHRS and CDR2 YFSETQ. Germline trimming cut 4 bases from V and 4 bases from J; bases unmatched to any gene: 6. CDR3 size: 14 residues. The full variable domain, in which reference TRBV5-1 and TRBJ1-2 provide the parts outside the CDR3, is KAGVTQTPRYLIKTRGQQVTLSCSPISGHRSVSWYQQTPGQGLQFLFEYFSETQRNKGNFPGRFSGRQFSNSRSEMNVSTLELGDSALYLCASSIGQGGYGYTFGSGTRLTVV.